This TCR beta chain was captured by sequencing in a study of blood T cell repertoires in COVID-19. Looking at the study overall: Collection of acute and convalescent COVID-19 samples took place in the United States, Italy and Spain. The cDNA or gDNA used as material had been derived from T cells, B-cell-depleted T cells, or PBMCs.

This CDR3 has 14 residues. Original processing notes: By means of reference gene primer amplification, nucleated cell counts were estimated. The data were produced by immunoSEQ multiplex PCR, yet TCRdb's version contains in-frame clones alone and is incomplete. The V and J calls and the clone size are those of that table, but D and trimming were determined from the DNA. The top ten hold over 25% of the sample, which has almost 55,000 clones, under 90% seen once. The chain recombines TRBV21-1 with TRBJ1-4; the DNA was not compared with TRBD1, the D call given in the table. TRBV21-1 is deemed a pseudogene. Material: peripheral blood. This receptor was obtained from a human donor in a cohort sampled during active COVID-19. The CDR3 here is CASRQGASNEKLFF. The DNA of the CDR3 is TGTGCCAGCAGACAGGGGGCGTCTAATGAAAAACTGTTTTTT.